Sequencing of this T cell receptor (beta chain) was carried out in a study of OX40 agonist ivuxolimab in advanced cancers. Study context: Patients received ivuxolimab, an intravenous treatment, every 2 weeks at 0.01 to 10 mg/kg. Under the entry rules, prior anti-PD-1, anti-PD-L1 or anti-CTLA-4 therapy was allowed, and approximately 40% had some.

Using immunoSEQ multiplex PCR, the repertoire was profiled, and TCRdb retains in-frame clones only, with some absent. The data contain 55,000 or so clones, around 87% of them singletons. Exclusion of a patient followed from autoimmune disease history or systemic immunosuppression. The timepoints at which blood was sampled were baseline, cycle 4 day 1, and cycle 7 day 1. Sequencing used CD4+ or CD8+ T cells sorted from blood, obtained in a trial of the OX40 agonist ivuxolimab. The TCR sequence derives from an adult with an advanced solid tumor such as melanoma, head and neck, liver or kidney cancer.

The CDR3 sequence: CSAIQGSEQYF. In DNA, the CDR3 is TGCAGTGCTATACAGGGGTCCGAGCAGTACTTC. The chain uses TRBV20-1 and TRBJ2-7, with 7 bases aligning to TRBD1. Germline V lookup: CDR1 DFQATT, CDR2 SNEGSKA (reference sequence). This CDR3 has 11 amino acids. The V gene end was trimmed by 4 bases and the J gene end by 6 bases; junction bases not matched to a gene: 3.